The present TCR beta chain was sequenced within a study of cytomegalovirus exposure and HLA in healthy donors. This clone turned up a few times. Its antigen is unidentified. Both 60 Vbeta primers and 13 Jbeta primers went into the PCR. Repertoires were generated with immunoSEQ multiplex PCR, while TCRdb's copy carries only in-frame clones and drops some. Among about 190,000 clones listed, approximately 80% were seen once. General study points: A link between a missense DCLRE1C variant and TCR beta V- and J-gene trimming emerged from a later analysis. Presence/absence analysis assumed near-uniform sequencing depth across donors. The study dropped some indistinguishable V segments, TRBV6-2 and TRBV6-3 among them. Immune exposure information available was restricted to CMV serostatus.

Germline assignment: CDR1 SNHLY and CDR2 FYNNEI. This CDR3 is 12 amino acids long. The ends lost 9 bases at V and 4 bases at J; junction bases unmatched: 4. Sequenced input: PBMCs. The TCR was taken from a woman in her thirties or forties in good health and CMV-seronegative. The chain has TRBV2 and TRBJ1-2; 8 positions agree with TRBD1. CDR3 DNA sequence: TGTGCCAGTGAGACAGGGGTCTATGGCTACACCTTC. Its protein is CASETGVYGYTF. The variable domain in full, completed from reference TRBV2 and TRBJ1-2, reads EPEVTQTPSHQVTQMGQEVILRCVPISNHLYFYWYRQILGQKVEFLVSFYNNEISEKSEIFDDQFSVERPDGSNFTLKIRSTKLEDSAMYFCASETGVYGYTFGSGTRLTVV.